This entry features one T cell receptor (beta chain) sequence. The sample originates from a study of cytomegalovirus exposure and HLA in healthy donors. The study ran its PCR with 60 Vbeta and 13 Jbeta primers. Here immunoSEQ multiplex PCR was the method, and the copy in TCRdb shows in-frame clones only, minus some. The data contain around 120,000 clones, about four fifths of them singletons. This CDR3 has 14 amino acids. Germline V gene sequence: CDR1 KGHSH, CDR2 LQKENI. This chain uses TRBV18 with TRBJ2-5; 7 bases are shared with TRBD1. The J call may be in error: the DNA end matches TRBJ2-7 better. Input material: PBMCs. The receptor was derived from a male donor in good health and CMV-seropositive. The DNA for the CDR3 is TGTGCCAGCTCACCTAACAGGGGTACCTACGAGCAGTACTTC. It yields the protein CASSPNRGTYEQYF.